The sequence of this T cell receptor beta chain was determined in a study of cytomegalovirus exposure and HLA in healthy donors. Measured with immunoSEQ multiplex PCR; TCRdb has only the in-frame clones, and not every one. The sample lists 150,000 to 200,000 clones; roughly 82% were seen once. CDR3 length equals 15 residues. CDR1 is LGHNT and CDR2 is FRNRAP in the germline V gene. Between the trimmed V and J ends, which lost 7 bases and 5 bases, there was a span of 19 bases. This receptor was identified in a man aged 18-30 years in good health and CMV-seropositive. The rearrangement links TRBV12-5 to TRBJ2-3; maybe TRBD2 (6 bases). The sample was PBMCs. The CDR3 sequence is CASAGFGSRGDTQYF. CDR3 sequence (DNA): TGTGCTAGTGCCGGATTCGGGAGCCGGGGAGATACGCAGTATTTT.